The 24 T cell receptor beta chains below were found in one sample sequenced in a study of immune characterization of retroperitoneal liposarcoma. TCRdb processed the PCR reads anew with MiXCR; each CDR3 protein has one entry. The top ten hold less than 50% of the sample, which has 2,500 to 3,000 distinct CDR3 sequences, around 50% seen once. The sequenced sample was tumor tissue. Source of these receptors: a male donor with retroperitoneal liposarcoma.

J is TRBJ2-1 and V is TRBV4-1; D gene uncertain. The J call is doubtful: the DNA matches TRBJ2-7 better. This CDR3 is 22 amino acids long. CDR1 is MGHRA, CDR2 YSYEKL, per germline. This CDR3 is CASSHDLAPGRNSFSSYNEQYF. The CDR3 nucleotides read TGCGCCAGCAGCCACGATTTGGCCCCAGGTCGGAACTCCTTTAGCTCCTACAATGAGCAGTACTTC.

This sequence joins TRBV12-3 or TRBV12-4 and TRBJ2-3; 13 positions agree with TRBD2. Unmatched junction bases numbered 11, after V lost 6 bases and J lost 5 bases. The CDR3 is 17 amino acids. CDR3 amino acids: CASSGGLAGESEDTQYF. DNA for the CDR3: TGTGCCAGCAGCGGCGGACTAGCGGGAGAATCCGAAGATACGCAGTATTTT.

This chain uses TRBV7-2 with TRBJ2-2; 16 bases fit TRBD2. Germline V lookup: CDR1 SGHTA, CDR2 FQGNSA. V dropped 2 bases and J dropped 4; count of bases not matched to a gene: 7. CDR3 size: 19 residues. CDR3 in amino acids: CASSLTGTSGRAGTGELFF. The CDR3 coding sequence is TGTGCCAGCAGCTTAACTGGGACTAGCGGGAGGGCGGGCACCGGGGAGCTGTTTTTT.

The V gene is TRBV3-1, the J gene TRBJ1-3; D gene unclear. Trimming left V 1 base short and J 0 bases short, with 1 base between. CDR3 length equals 13 residues. Germline V gene data show CDR1 as LGHDT and CDR2 as YNNKEL (reference sequence). CDR3 in amino acids: CASSQGSGNTIYF. DNA for the CDR3: TGTGCCAGCAGCCAAGGCTCTGGAAACACCATATATTTT.

Relative to its sample, this clonotype is medium-sized. This sequence joins TRBV12-3 or TRBV12-4 and TRBJ2-5, with 9 bases identical to TRBD2. V shed 3 bases, J shed 5 bases, and the junction held 10 bases outside the gene matches. This CDR3 has 16 residues. The CDR3 region is CASSFRVGGGEETQYF. The CDR3 bases are TGTGCCAGCAGTTTTCGGGTCGGCGGGGGGGAGGAGACCCAGTACTTC.

CDR3 bases: TGTGCCAGCAGTAGCGGGAGCCTTTACGAGCAGTACTTC. Translation gives CASSSGSLYEQYF. The chain joins TRBV27 to TRBJ2-5, with TRBD2 matching 8 bases. The DNA matches TRBJ2-7 better at its end, which makes the J call doubtful. The germline gives CDR1 MNHEY, CDR2 SMNVEV (reference sequence). This CDR3 has 13 amino acids.

This rearrangement joins TRBV6-8 to TRBJ2-2; the match to TRBD1 covers 11 bases. Germline V gene data show CDR1 as MNHGY and CDR2 as SAAAGT. The CDR3 totals 14 residues. The J segment lost 9 bases and the V segment lost 7 bases, leaving 7 bases of the junction unmatched. CDR3 residues: CASIPDRGRRELFF. CDR3 coding DNA: TGTGCCAGCATTCCGGACAGGGGGCGGAGGGAGCTGTTTTTT.

The chain joins TRBV6-1 to TRBJ2-5; TRBD2 aligns across 11 bases. CDR1 is MNHNS, CDR2 SASEGT, per germline. The trim removed 11 bases at V and 11 bases at J, leaving 13 bases unmatched. This CDR3 is built from 13 residues. CDR3 nucleotides: TGTGCCTGCCTAGCGGGAGGCTACAATGAGCAGTACTTC. Amino acid sequence: CACLAGGYNEQYF.

The rearrangement joins TRBV12-3 or TRBV12-4 to TRBJ1-1; D gene uncertain. V gave up 4 bases and J gave up 11 bases, with 17 bases separating them. The CDR3 spans 13 residues. The CDR3 region is CASSSPLTKDAFF. The CDR3 DNA is TGTGCCAGCAGTTCACCCCTGACCAAGGACGCTTTCTTT.

This chain links TRBV6-1 with TRBJ2-5; no clear D gene. V was cut by 2 bases and J by 2 bases, with 6 bases left in between. CDR1 and CDR2 from the germline V gene are MNHNS and SASEGT. The CDR3 runs 13 residues. The CDR3 DNA sequence: TGTGCCAGCAGTGAATACCGGCAAGAGACCCAGTACTTC. It specifies CASSEYRQETQYF.

This chain uses TRBV6-4 with TRBJ2-1; D unresolved. Trimming shortened V by 5 bases and J by 11 bases, and 16 bases separated the two germline ends. This CDR3 is built from 13 residues. Germline lookup yields CDR1 MRHNA and CDR2 SNTAGT. The CDR3 sequence: CASSPSPGLKQFF. The CDR3 DNA reads as TGTGCCAGCAGTCCCTCCCCTGGTCTTAAGCAGTTCTTC.

By frequency in the sample, this clonotype is medium-sized. V is TRBV7-2 and J is TRBJ2-1; maybe TRBD1 (6 bases). The J call is in doubt because the DNA end fits TRBJ2-7 better. Germline CDR1 and CDR2: SGHTA and FQGNSA. The CDR3 covers 18 residues. The CDR3 coding sequence is TGTGCCAGCAGCTTACGCCGGGTTACAGGGCTATCCTACAATGAGCAGTACTTC. Amino acids: CASSLRRVTGLSYNEQYF.

V is TRBV10-3 and J is TRBJ2-3; D possibly matches TRBD1 or TRBD2 (5 bases each). The germline CDR1 and CDR2 sequences are ENHRY and SYGVKD. V shed 0 bases and J shed 0 bases, with 10 bases lying between them. There are 16 residues in the CDR3. The CDR3: CAISESRGGSTDTQYF. The CDR3 DNA sequence: TGTGCCATCAGTGAGTCGAGGGGCGGGAGCACAGATACGCAGTATTTT.

The chain has TRBV6-1 and TRBJ1-1; perhaps TRBD1 as D (5 bases). V lost 1 base to trimming and J lost 5 bases, with 14 bases between them. Germline V lookup: CDR1 MNHNS, CDR2 SASEGT. There are 15 residues in the CDR3. CDR3 region: CASSEVLRGETEAFF. The CDR3 nucleotides read TGTGCCAGCAGTGAAGTCCTCCGAGGGGAAACTGAAGCTTTCTTT.

By its share, this clonotype is medium-sized. This sequence joins TRBV6-1 and TRBJ2-7; tentative D call: TRBD2 (5 bases). This CDR3 region has 13 residues. V gave up 11 bases and J gave up 0 bases, with 14 bases separating them. CDR1 is MNHNS, CDR2 SASEGT, per germline. The CDR3 region is CAAGDYGSYEQYF. CDR3 DNA: TGTGCCGCAGGAGACTACGGCTCCTACGAGCAGTACTTC.

The chain recombines TRBV6-1 with TRBJ2-5, with 7 nucleotides matching TRBD2. Per germline, CDR1 MNHNS and CDR2 SASEGT. This CDR3 region has 14 residues. V shed 2 bases and J 4 bases; nucleotides not matched to a gene: 4. CDR3 protein: CASSENTGGETQYF. For the CDR3, the DNA is TGTGCCAGCAGTGAAAATACGGGAGGAGAGACCCAGTACTTC.

The J gene is TRBJ2-1, the V gene TRBV6-1; D may be TRBD2 (6 bases). CDR1 is MNHNS, CDR2 SASEGT, per germline. The CDR3 loop spans 17 amino acids. V lost 7 bases, J lost 2 bases, and 21 bases lay in between. CDR3 loop: CASTGANGRSPYNEQFF. CDR3 nucleotide sequence: TGTGCCAGCACGGGAGCGAACGGAAGAAGCCCCTACAATGAGCAGTTCTTC.

About this clonotype itself: A read error may be the cause here, since a much bigger clone is one base away. This chain links TRBV6-1 with TRBJ2-1; 9 nucleotides line up with TRBD2. With 3 bases clipped from V and 10 bases from J, the junction kept 7 bases outside the gene matches. Germline V gene sequence: CDR1 MNHNS, CDR2 SASEGT. The CDR3 runs to 14 residues. CDR3: CASSEAGGHYEQFF. DNA for the CDR3: TGTGCCAGCAGTGAGGCGGGAGGGCACTACGAGCAGTTCTTC.

The CDR3 DNA reads as TGTGCCAGCAGTGAAGACAAGGGGTTCCGCACAGATACGCAGTATTTT. Amino acids: CASSEDKGFRTDTQYF. This chain uses TRBV6-1 with TRBJ2-3; TRBD1 might be the D (5 bases). This CDR3 has 16 residues. Germline V gene sequence: CDR1 MNHNS, CDR2 SASEGT. V gave up 1 base and J gave up 1 base, with 12 bases separating them.

This clonotype showed up just a few times. CDR3: CASSYSPGPYEQYF. CDR3 DNA sequence: TGTGCCAGCAGTTACTCTCCAGGGCCCTACGAGCAGTACTTC. The V gene is TRBV6-6, the J gene TRBJ2-7; a weak D match, TRBD1 (5 bases). The CDR3 runs 14 residues. Trimming pared 0 bases from V and 2 bases from J, leaving 8 bases between. Germline V gene lookup returns CDR1 MNHNY and CDR2 SVGAGI (reference sequence).

This clonotype was found a few times. In DNA form, the CDR3 reads TGTGCCATCAGGGGGACAGACTACGAGCAGTACTTC. Encoded protein: CAIRGTDYEQYF. V is TRBV10-3 and J is TRBJ2-7, with 7 positions matching TRBD1. The ends lost 6 bases at V and 3 bases at J; junction bases unmatched: 2. Looked up from germline, CDR1 is ENHRY and CDR2 is SYGVKD. This CDR3 is built from 12 residues.

This clonotype was observed a handful of times. The chain joins TRBV6-1 to TRBJ2-1; 12 bases are shared with TRBD2. Gene TRBJ2-7 matches the end of the DNA better, so the J call may be wrong. Germline lookup yields CDR1 MNHNS and CDR2 SASEGT. This CDR3 spans 15 amino acids. CDR3 sequence: CASSGRLAGAYEQYF. In DNA form, the CDR3 reads TGTGCCAGCAGTGGTCGACTAGCGGGGGCCTACGAGCAGTACTTC.

The genes are TRBV7-3 and TRBJ2-1; 7 nucleotides match TRBD2. Near its end, the DNA agrees better with TRBJ2-7, so the J call may be wrong. The germline V gene has CDR1 SGHTA and CDR2 FQGTGA. CDR3 size: 12 residues. CDR3 in DNA: TGTGCCAGCAGCTTGACTAGCAATGAGCAGTACTTC. As protein: CASSLTSNEQYF.

V gene TRBV6-1 combines with J gene TRBJ2-1, with TRBD2 matching 11 bases. The CDR3 extends over 16 amino acids. Germline V gives CDR1 MNHNS, CDR2 SASEGT. V was clipped by 4 bases and J by 4 bases; unmatched bases: 6. The CDR3, as DNA: TGTGCCAGCAGTGCTGTGACTAGCGGGGCTTACAATGAGCAGTTCTTC. Residues: CASSAVTSGAYNEQFF.